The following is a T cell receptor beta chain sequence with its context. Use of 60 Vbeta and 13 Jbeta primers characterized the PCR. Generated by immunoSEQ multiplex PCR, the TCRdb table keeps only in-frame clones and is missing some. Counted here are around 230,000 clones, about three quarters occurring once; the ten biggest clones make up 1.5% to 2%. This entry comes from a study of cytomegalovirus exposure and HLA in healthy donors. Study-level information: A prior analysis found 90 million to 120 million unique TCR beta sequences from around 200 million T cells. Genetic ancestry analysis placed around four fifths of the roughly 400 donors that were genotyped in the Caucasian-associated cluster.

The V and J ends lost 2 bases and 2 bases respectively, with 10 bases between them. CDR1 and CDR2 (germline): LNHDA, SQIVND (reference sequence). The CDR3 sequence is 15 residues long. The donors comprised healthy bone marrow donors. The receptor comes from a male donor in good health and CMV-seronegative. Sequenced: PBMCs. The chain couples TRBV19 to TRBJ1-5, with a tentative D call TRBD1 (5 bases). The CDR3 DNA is TGTGCCAGTAGTATACGGGGGTTAGGCAATCAGCCCCAGCATTTT. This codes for CASSIRGLGNQPQHF.